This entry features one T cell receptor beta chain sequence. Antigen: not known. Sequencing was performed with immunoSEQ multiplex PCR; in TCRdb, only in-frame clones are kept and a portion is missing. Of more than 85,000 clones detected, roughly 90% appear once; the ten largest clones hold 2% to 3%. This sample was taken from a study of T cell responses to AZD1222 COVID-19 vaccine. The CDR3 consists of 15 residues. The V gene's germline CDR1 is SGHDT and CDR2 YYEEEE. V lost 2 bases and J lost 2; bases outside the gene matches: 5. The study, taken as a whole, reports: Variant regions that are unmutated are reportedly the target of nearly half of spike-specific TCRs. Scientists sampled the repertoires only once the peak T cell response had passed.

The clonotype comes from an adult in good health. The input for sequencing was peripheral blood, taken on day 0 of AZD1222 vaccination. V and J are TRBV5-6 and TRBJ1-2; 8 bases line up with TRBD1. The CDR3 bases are TGTGCCAGCAGCTTACAGGACAGGGTAAACTATGGCTACACCTTC. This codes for CASSLQDRVNYGYTF.